A selection of T cell receptor beta chains follows, all from one sample in a study of blood T cells in healthy people across ages. TCRdb re-called the 5' RACE reads through MiXCR, storing one row per CDR3 protein. This table holds roughly 800,000 distinct CDR3 sequences, 58% found once. The sample was blood. The receptors were gathered from a man aged 30 to 39 in good health. The CDR3 runs from the conserved cysteine through the conserved F or W. Each record gives: V gene, J gene, D gene, clone size, CDR3 DNA, CDR3 protein. D genes are given only for firm matches. Clone size, where shown, is once, few, many, or a class for clones that have expanded.

>TRBV6-5|TRBJ1-2|-|-
TGTGCCAGCAGTTACAGCCGGACAGCCCCTGGTGGCTACACCTTC
CASSYSRTAPGGYTF
>TRBV19|TRBJ2-3|-|-
TGTGCCAGTAGTATATCCGGTAGCACAGATACGCAGTATTTT
CASSISGSTDTQYF
>TRBV6-6|TRBJ1-1|-|-
TGTGCCAGCACCCCCGACAGAAGGACTGAAGCTTTCTTT
CASTPDRRTEAFF
>TRBV30|TRBJ2-3|-|-
TGTGCCTGGAGTGTAGCGGCAGATACGCAGTATTTT
CAWSVAADTQYF
>TRBV7-2|TRBJ2-1|TRBD2|medium-sized
TGTGCCAGCAGCTTAATAGCGGGAGTGAATGAGCAGTTCTTC
CASSLIAGVNEQFF
>TRBV5-4|TRBJ2-7|-|few
TGTGCCAGCAGCTTCAGCAGCGACTGGTCCTACGAGCAGTACTTC
CASSFSSDWSYEQYF
>TRBV7-9|TRBJ1-1|-|once
TGTGCCAGCAGCCCCGGGACCTCAAGGGCTTTCTTT
CASSPGTSRAFF
>TRBV29-1|TRBJ1-2|-|-
TGCAGCGTTTACACTCCCGGGACACATAATGGCTACACCTTC
CSVYTPGTHNGYTF
>TRBV15|TRBJ1-4|-|many
TGTGCCACCAGCGGACCTTCAGGGGAAAAACTGTTTTTT
CATSGPSGEKLFF
>TRBV18|TRBJ2-5|-|few
TGTGCCAGCTCACCACGGAACGGACCTCTATCCCAAGAGACCCAGTACTTC
CASSPRNGPLSQETQYF
>TRBV7-3|TRBJ2-1|TRBD2|-
TGTGCCAGCAGCACTGCGGGAGCGAGGAATGAGCAGTTCTTC
CASSTAGARNEQFF
>TRBV28|TRBJ2-5|-|once
TGTGCCAGCATTATGAGGCCCCAAAAGACAGGTCCTCCGTGGACCCAGTACTTC
CASIMRPQKTGPPWTQYF
>TRBV5-1|TRBJ1-1|-|once
TGCGCCAGCAGTAAGGGGACCAACACTGAAGCTTTCTTT
CASSKGTNTEAFF
>TRBV20-1|TRBJ1-5|-|few
TGCAGTGCGGGCTACAGCAATCAGCCCCAGCATTTT
CSAGYSNQPQHF
>TRBV6-1|TRBJ2-7|-|few
TGTGCCAGCAGTGAAACGGCGGATCTTTTGTACGAGCAGTACTTC
CASSETADLLYEQYF
>TRBV6-6|TRBJ2-4|TRBD2|-
TGTGCCAGCAGTTACCTATGGACTAGCGGGAACACTTGGGGGCAGTACTTC
CASSYLWTSGNTWGQYF
>TRBV6-2/TRBV6-3|TRBJ2-6|-|few
TGTGCCAGCAGTCATATGAGTCCCTCTGGGGCCAACGTCCTGACTTTC
CASSHMSPSGANVLTF
>TRBV7-2|TRBJ1-2|TRBD1|-
TGTGCCAGCAGCTCGGGACAGCAGGCTTATTATGGCCACACCTTC
CASSSGQQAYYGHTF
>TRBV9|TRBJ2-3|-|few
TGTGCCAGCAGCGTATTGAAGGGGTGGACAGATACGCAGTATTTT
CASSVLKGWTDTQYF
>TRBV20-1|TRBJ2-7|-|-
TGCAGTGCTAGGACCGGGACGGGCAACGAGCAGTACTTC
CSARTGTGNEQYF
>TRBV28|TRBJ2-7|-|-
TGTGCCAGCACCTTCGCCGGCGGGCAGTACTTC
CASTFAGGQYF
>TRBV4-2|TRBJ2-7|TRBD2|few
TGTGCCAGCAGCCAAGATAGCGGGGGGATCTACGAGCAGTACTTC
CASSQDSGGIYEQYF
>TRBV5-1|TRBJ2-5|-|few
TGCGCCAGCAGCTTGGTACGGGGGAACCAAGAGACCCAGTACTTC
CASSLVRGNQETQYF
>TRBV6-1|TRBJ2-1|-|few
TGTGCCAGCAGTGAAGCGAACAGGAGTGAGCAGTTCTTC
CASSEANRSEQFF
>TRBV12-5|TRBJ2-7|-|-
TGTGCTAGTGGCCCCGGCAGGGACGTAAGACCCTACGAGCAGTACTTC
CASGPGRDVRPYEQYF